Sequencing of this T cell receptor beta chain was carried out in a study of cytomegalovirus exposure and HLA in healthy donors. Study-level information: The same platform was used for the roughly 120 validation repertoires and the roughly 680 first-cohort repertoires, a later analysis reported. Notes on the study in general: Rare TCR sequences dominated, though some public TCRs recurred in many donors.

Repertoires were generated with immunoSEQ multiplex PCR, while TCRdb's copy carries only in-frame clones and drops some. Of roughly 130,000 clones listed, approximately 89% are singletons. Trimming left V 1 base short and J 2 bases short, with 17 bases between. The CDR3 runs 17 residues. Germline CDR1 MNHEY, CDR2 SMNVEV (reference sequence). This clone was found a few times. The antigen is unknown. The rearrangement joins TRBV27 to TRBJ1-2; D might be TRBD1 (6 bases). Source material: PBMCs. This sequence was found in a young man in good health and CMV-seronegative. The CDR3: CASSLYSGTMVNYGYTF. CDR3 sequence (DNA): TGTGCCAGCAGTTTATACTCCGGGACAATGGTGAACTATGGCTACACCTTC.